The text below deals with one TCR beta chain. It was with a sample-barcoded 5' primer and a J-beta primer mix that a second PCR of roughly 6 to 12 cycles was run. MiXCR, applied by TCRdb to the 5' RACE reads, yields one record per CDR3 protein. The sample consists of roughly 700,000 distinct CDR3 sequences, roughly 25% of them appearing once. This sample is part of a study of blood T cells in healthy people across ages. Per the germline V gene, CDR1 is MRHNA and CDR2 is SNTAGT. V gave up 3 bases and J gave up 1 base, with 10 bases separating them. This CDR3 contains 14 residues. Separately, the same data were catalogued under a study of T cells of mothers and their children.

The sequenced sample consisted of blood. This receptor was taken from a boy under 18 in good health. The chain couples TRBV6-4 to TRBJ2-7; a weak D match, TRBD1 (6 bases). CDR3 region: CASSETGLSYEQYF. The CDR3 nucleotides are TGTGCCAGCAGTGAAACAGGGTTGTCCTACGAGCAGTACTTC.